Included here is one T cell receptor (beta chain) sequence, with context. What antigen it recognizes has not been identified. Within one base of it there is no much larger clone, and no base qualities were kept. The entry originates in a study of T cell repertoires in cytomegalovirus infection (dated by TCRdb to about 2019). About the investigation overall: Alongside well-studied HLA-B-restricted epitopes, the peptide stimulations were aimed at recently identified HLA-C-restricted CMV epitopes, whose presentation resists viral immunomodulation. Donor HLA type was relevant to the analysis, because carriage of CMV infection together with the matching HLA type was indicated by public TCR beta signatures. On the study overall, not on this receptor specifically: Cumulative frequency of public TCR beta family members discriminated carriers of CMV infection plus the relevant HLA type in this cohort and an independent approximately 370-donor cohort. In the ex vivo response, HLA-C-restricted CMV-specific TCR beta clonotypes were dominant, and in two of eight donors the single most frequent clonotype came from this HLA-C-restricted group.

CDR1 and CDR2, per the germline V gene, are MNHEY and SVGEGT. V drops 2 bases and J drops 0 bases, leaving 13 bases in between. The CDR3 spans 16 residues, from the cysteine through the phenylalanine. This entry keeps only the CDR3 DNA: 48 bases, framed from base 1. Sequencing relied on an Illumina HiSeq 1500. TCRdb handled the public reads itself, with Q25 trimming in fastp and clone calling in MiXCR, and kept productive beta chains. Entries that share a CDR3 protein sequence are merged under the most common genes and DNA. In all, the sample holds approximately 300,000 distinct CDR3 sequences, and roughly 25% of those were seen once. The top ten hold about an eighth of the sample. What the treatment or condition label conveys for this sample: in vitro stimulation with specific CMV peptide epitopes to enrich CMV-specific T cells.

This clonotype was obtained from a human donor in good health (CMV status not recorded). Some clones in this sample may be carry-over from other donors' samples. The material was cultured PBMCs, obtained from culture after CMV antigen stimulation. The chain links TRBV6-2 or TRBV6-3 with TRBJ1-1; the D gene cannot be resolved reliably. The CDR3 loop reads CASSYPPEYMNTEAFF. The DNA sequence reads TGTGCCAGCAGTTACCCCCCAGAGTACATGAACACTGAAGCTTTCTTT.